This T cell receptor (beta chain) was found in a study of blood T cell repertoires in COVID-19. Study at large: The cDNA or gDNA used as material had been derived from T cells, B-cell-depleted T cells, or PBMCs.

CDR1 is SGHAT and CDR2 is FQDESV in the germline V gene (reference sequence). Deletions cut 1 base from V and 1 base from J, with 7 bases between. The CDR3 is 15 residues long. The table came from immunoSEQ multiplex PCR; TCRdb's copy has only in-frame clones and leaves some out. The sample includes about 260,000 clones, around 93% seen only once; the top ten take roughly 2.9%. The sequenced material came from PBMCs or T cells enriched from blood (not recorded which). The receptor was isolated from a middle-aged man who had been exposed to COVID-19. The rearrangement links TRBV11-1 to TRBJ2-2; the D is unclear. The DNA of the CDR3 is TGTGCCAGCAGCTTAGTTACGGGGAACACCGGGGAGCTGTTTTTT. Translation gives CASSLVTGNTGELFF.